This T cell receptor beta chain was found in a study of response to subunit inactivated influenza vaccine. Points from the study as a whole: Seasonal influenza vaccination, on each occasion, was suggested by the authors to recruit few new T cells.

To note about this clonotype: What it binds is unknown.

MiXCR, applied by TCRdb to the RT-PCR reads, yields one record per CDR3 protein. The sample has roughly 500,000 distinct CDR3 sequences; more than 15% are singletons. V was clipped by 5 bases and J by 7 bases, with 12 bases between them. CDR3 length: 13 amino acids. Germline CDR1 reads LGHNA; CDR2 reads YNFKEQ. V gene TRBV4-2 combines with J gene TRBJ2-1, with no clear D. Sequencing was performed on CD4+ T cells sorted from PBMCs, taken roughly 24 months after vaccination. The TCR originated in a man aged 50-75 years who received an inactivated influenza vaccine. CDR3 protein: CASSLRPGNEQFF. CDR3 in DNA: TGTGCCAGCAGCTTACGGCCCGGAAATGAGCAGTTCTTC.